The 30 T cell receptor beta chains below were found in one sample sequenced in a study of T cell responses to AZD1222 COVID-19 vaccine. Sequencing was performed with immunoSEQ multiplex PCR; in TCRdb, only in-frame clones are kept and a portion is missing. The sample lists roughly 150,000 clones, approximately 88% occurring once. Sequenced here: peripheral blood, sampled on day 0 of AZD1222 vaccination. The receptor set was obtained from an adult in good health.

The chain recombines TRBV7-2 with TRBJ1-1; a possible D gene is TRBD1 (6 bases). Germline V CDR1 and CDR2: SGHTA, FQGNSA. This CDR3 is built from 15 residues. Trimming shortened V by 2 bases and J by 10 bases, and 20 bases separated the two germline ends. CDR3 DNA: TGTGCCAGCAGCTTAAGGGACTCTATGACAGGAGGAGCTTTCTTT. Amino acids: CASSLRDSMTGGAFF.

The genes are TRBV6-5 and TRBJ2-3, with D perhaps given as TRBD1 or TRBD2 (6 bases each). This CDR3 is built from 15 residues. With 5 bases removed from V and 6 bases from J, the gap between germline ends came to 18 bases. Germline V CDR1 and CDR2: MNHEY, SVGAGI. CDR3 protein: CASSPGTGAWDTQYF. In nucleotides, the CDR3 is TGTGCCAGCAGTCCCGGGACGGGGGCATGGGATACGCAGTATTTT.

This chain connects TRBV5-1 to TRBJ2-1; 7 bases are shared with TRBD2. This CDR3 is 16 amino acids long. V was clipped by 2 bases and J by 0 bases; unmatched bases: 5. The germline gives CDR1 SGHRS, CDR2 YFSETQ. CDR3 residues: CASSFGLESSYNEQFF. The CDR3 DNA follows: TGCGCCAGCAGCTTTGGACTAGAGAGCTCCTACAATGAGCAGTTCTTC.

V is TRBV28 and J is TRBJ1-5; D is possibly TRBD1 (5 bases). Germline V CDR1 and CDR2: MDHEN, SYDVKM. The CDR3 is 14 amino acids. Between the trimmed V and J ends, which lost 1 base and 8 bases, there was a span of 12 bases. The CDR3 DNA is TGTGCCAGCAGTTTATCAGGGTGGGAGAAGCCCCAGCATTTT. This gives the protein CASSLSGWEKPQHF.

V gene TRBV19 combines with J gene TRBJ2-1; 10 bases agree with TRBD2. Losses at the gene ends were 6 bases for V and 9 bases for J; bases not matched to a gene: 8. Germline values: CDR1 LNHDA, CDR2 SQIVND (reference sequence). The CDR3 length is 14 residues. In nucleotides, the CDR3 is TGTGCCAGTAGCGCTAGCGGGGGCCCGGGTGAGCAGTTCTTC. This sequence encodes CASSASGGPGEQFF.

The chain combines TRBV28 with TRBJ2-7; D unresolved. The CDR3 is 16 residues long. V lost 3 bases and J 2 bases, leaving 17 bases between the germline ends. CDR1 and CDR2 from the germline V gene are MDHEN and SYDVKM. CDR3 region: CASSFSLAALTYEQYF. CDR3 nucleotide sequence: TGTGCCAGCAGTTTTTCCTTGGCAGCGTTGACCTACGAGCAGTACTTC.

This chain links TRBV5-1 with TRBJ1-2; tentatively, D is TRBD1 (5 bases). CDR3 length: 13 residues. V was trimmed by 4 bases and J by 7 bases, leaving 14 bases between them. Per the germline V gene, CDR1 is SGHRS and CDR2 is YFSETQ. CDR3 nucleotides: TGCGCCAGCAGCCCCGCAGGGAAGACTGGCTACACCTTC. Translating gives CASSPAGKTGYTF. The variable domain in full, completed from reference TRBV5-1 and TRBJ1-2, reads KAGVTQTPRYLIKTRGQQVTLSCSPISGHRSVSWYQQTPGQGLQFLFEYFSETQRNKGNFPGRFSGRQFSNSRSEMNVSTLELGDSALYLCASSPAGKTGYTFGSGTRLTVV.

The V gene is TRBV28, the J gene TRBJ1-5; the D gene is possibly TRBD1 (5 bases). V was shortened by 6 bases and J by 5 bases, with 11 bases between the two germline ends. Germline V gene data show CDR1 as MDHEN and CDR2 as SYDVKM. The CDR3 is made up of 13 amino acids. CDR3 sequence reads: CASRGQTDQPQHF. CDR3 bases: TGTGCCAGCAGGGGGCAGACGGATCAGCCCCAGCATTTT.

The chain links TRBV5-4 to TRBJ1-2; a possible D gene is TRBD1 (6 bases). V was shortened by 4 bases and J by 1 base, with 8 bases between the two germline ends. The length of the CDR3 is 13 residues. Germline V gene sequence: CDR1 SGHNT, CDR2 YYREEE (reference sequence). CDR3 sequence: CASSADSNYGYTF. CDR3 nucleotide sequence: TGTGCCAGCAGCGCGGACAGTAACTATGGCTACACCTTC.

CDR3 loop: CASSPDLSPLHF. CDR3 DNA sequence: TGCGCCAGCAGCCCTGACCTATCACCCCTCCACTTT. The chain is built from TRBV5-1 and TRBJ1-6; no definite D call. In germline, CDR1 is SGHRS, CDR2 YFSETQ. CDR3 length: 12 amino acids. V lost 4 bases, J lost 10 bases, and 9 bases lay in between.

This chain joins TRBV24-1 and TRBJ2-5; D is undetermined. Germline CDR1 and CDR2: KGHDR and SFDVKD. This CDR3 is built from 14 residues. Trimming took off 5 bases at V and 8 bases at J, with 17 bases between the two ends. In DNA form, the CDR3 reads TGTGCCACCAGTGCCGCGCGATCCCGAGGAACCCAGTACTTC. Translation gives CATSAARSRGTQYF.

As regards this clone: The sample contains more than one DNA sequence encoding this CDR3. V is TRBV9 and J is TRBJ2-5; TRBD2 is a possible D gene (7 bases). Trimming removed 1 base at V and 4 bases at J, with 11 bases between. CDR1 is SGDLS and CDR2 is YYNGEE in the germline V gene. The CDR3 contains 14 residues. This CDR3 is CASSVSRGRETQYF. The CDR3 coding sequence is TGTGCCAGCAGCGTATCGCGGGGGCGAGAGACCCAGTACTTC.

The rearrangement joins TRBV6-5 to TRBJ1-6, with D unclear. The CDR3 has 14 amino acids. V lost 8 bases to trimming and J lost 8 bases, with 16 bases between them. Germline V gene lookup returns CDR1 MNHEY and CDR2 SVGAGI. CDR3 nucleotide sequence: TGTGCCAGCGGCCGGGGAGGGATGGATTCACCCCTCCACTTT. Translation gives CASGRGGMDSPLHF.

The chain combines TRBV6-1 with TRBJ1-1; TRBD1 is a possible D gene (5 bases). CDR1 is MNHNS, CDR2 SASEGT, per germline. Trimming took 3 bases from V and 1 from J, leaving 6 bases between them. This CDR3 is built from 13 residues. The CDR3 spells CASSDGGNTEAFF. The CDR3 nucleotides are TGTGCCAGCAGTGACGGGGGGAACACTGAAGCTTTCTTT.

The chain uses TRBV2 and TRBJ2-5; TRBD1 aligns across 8 bases. V was pared by 5 bases and J by 4 bases, with 6 bases of the junction left unmatched. The CDR3 runs 14 residues. Looked up from germline, CDR1 is SNHLY and CDR2 is FYNNEI. CDR3 residues: CASSFQGAGETQYF. The CDR3 nucleotides are TGTGCCAGCAGTTTCCAGGGGGCTGGAGAGACCCAGTACTTC.

The rearrangement joins TRBV18 to TRBJ1-4; 8 bases fit TRBD1. Germline trimming cut 5 bases from V and 8 bases from J; bases unmatched to any gene: 4. The CDR3 length is 13 residues. Germline values: CDR1 KGHSH, CDR2 LQKENI. CDR3 coding DNA: TGTGCCAGCTCAACCGACAGGGGCGAAAAACTGTTTTTT. As protein: CASSTDRGEKLFF.

The CDR3 is CASSSNTAMNTEAFF. The CDR3 DNA sequence: TGTGCCAGTAGTTCAAACACTGCGATGAACACTGAAGCTTTCTTT. J is TRBJ1-1 and V is TRBV19; D unresolved. Trimming pared 5 bases from V and 0 bases from J, leaving 13 bases between. CDR1 LNHDA and CDR2 SQIVND come from the germline V gene (reference sequence). CDR3 length: 15 residues. Complete variable domain (other parts from reference TRBV19 and TRBJ1-1): DGGITQSPKYLFRKEGQNVTLSCEQNLNHDAMYWYRQDPGQGLRLIYYSQIVNDFQKGDIAEGYSVSREKKESFPLTVTSAQKNPTAFYLCASSSNTAMNTEAFFGQGTRLTVV.

The chain combines TRBV5-1 with TRBJ1-6; 10 bases fit TRBD1. Germline CDR1 SGHRS, CDR2 YFSETQ. Trimming cost V 3 bases and J 9 bases; bases outside gene matches: 3. This CDR3 spans 14 amino acids. CDR3 DNA sequence: TGCGCCAGCAGCTCCGGACAGGGGGTTTCACCCCTCCACTTT. Its protein product is CASSSGQGVSPLHF.

This clone was found once. The chain combines TRBV21-1 with TRBJ1-2; the table's TRBD1 call for D was not verified on the DNA. TRBV21-1 is labeled a pseudogene. The CDR3 spans 15 residues. CDR3 nucleotides: TGTGCCAGCAGCAAAAGGAACAGGACTAACTATGGCTACACCTTC. Its protein is CASSKRNRTNYGYTF.

The rearrangement links TRBV19 to TRBJ1-1, with unresolved D. The V end was cut by 3 bases, the J end by 0 bases, with 11 bases between. This CDR3 spans 15 amino acids. Germline V gene data show CDR1 as LNHDA and CDR2 as SQIVND (reference sequence). The chain's CDR3 is CASSIGNRLNTEAFF. The CDR3 bases are TGTGCCAGTAGTATTGGGAACAGATTGAACACTGAAGCTTTCTTT. The variable domain in full, with the rest retrieved from reference TRBV19 and TRBJ1-1, is DGGITQSPKYLFRKEGQNVTLSCEQNLNHDAMYWYRQDPGQGLRLIYYSQIVNDFQKGDIAEGYSVSREKKESFPLTVTSAQKNPTAFYLCASSIGNRLNTEAFFGQGTRLTVV.

The gene calls are TRBV7-9 and TRBJ1-1; a possible D gene is TRBD1 (6 bases). Germline V gene data show CDR1 as SEHNR and CDR2 as FQNEAQ (reference sequence). V lost 1 base and J 4 bases, leaving 10 bases between the germline ends. This CDR3 has 14 residues. The CDR3 spells CASSLERGATEAFF. The CDR3 nucleotides are TGTGCCAGCAGCTTAGAGCGGGGGGCCACTGAAGCTTTCTTT.

The rearrangement links TRBV27 to TRBJ2-7; D is undetermined. The CDR3 length is 17 residues. The germline V gene has CDR1 MNHEY and CDR2 SMNVEV (reference sequence). V shed 5 bases and J shed 2 bases, with 22 bases lying between them. The CDR3 nucleotides read TGTGCCAGCAGTCCAAACGGTCGCACAGCCCGAACCTACGAGCAGTACTTC. Amino acid sequence: CASSPNGRTARTYEQYF.

The CDR3 DNA reads as TGTGCCACCAGTGATTCGGGAGGGACCCAGTACTTC. It yields the protein CATSDSGGTQYF. The rearrangement links TRBV24-1 to TRBJ2-5; the match to TRBD2 covers 7 bases. CDR3 size: 12 residues. Germline-derived CDR1 and CDR2 are KGHDR and SFDVKD. V was pared by 2 bases and J by 7 bases, with 0 bases of the junction left unmatched.

The V gene is TRBV5-4, the J gene TRBJ1-2, with D possibly TRBD1 on 5 matching bases. Trimming cost V 3 bases and J 4 bases, with 16 bases left between them. This CDR3 is 15 amino acids long. Germline lookup yields CDR1 SGHNT and CDR2 YYREEE (reference sequence). CDR3 coding DNA: TGTGCCAGCAGCTCGGCGGGGACTAGGGGCTATGGCTACACCTTC. Translated, it gives CASSSAGTRGYGYTF.

The rearrangement uses TRBV6-6 and TRBJ2-5; maybe TRBD1 (6 bases). V lost 6 bases, J lost 8 bases, and 13 bases lay in between. Germline V gene data show CDR1 as MNHNY and CDR2 as SVGAGI (reference sequence). This CDR3 has 12 amino acids. For the CDR3, the DNA is TGTGCCAGCAGGTTACAGGGAGATACCCAGTACTTC. This encodes CASRLQGDTQYF.

The V gene is TRBV7-8, the J gene TRBJ1-6, with a weak D call TRBD1 (6 bases). Germline CDR1 and CDR2: SGHVS and FQNEAQ. Trimming stripped 5 bases from V and 7 bases from J, with 18 bases between. The CDR3 consists of 16 residues. CDR3 coding DNA: TGTGCCAGCAGCCAGTCCTTCGCAGGGGCGAATTCACCCCTCCACTTT. Amino acid sequence: CASSQSFAGANSPLHF.

J is TRBJ1-4 and V is TRBV30, with 8 bases lining up with TRBD1. V gave up 1 base and J gave up 8 bases; unmatched junction bases: 0. In germline, CDR1 is GTSNPN, CDR2 SVGIG (reference sequence). The length of the CDR3 is 12 residues. The CDR3 coding sequence is TGTGCCTGGAGTGGGACAGGGGAAAAACTGTTTTTT. This translates into CAWSGTGEKLFF.

The rearrangement uses TRBV7-9 and TRBJ1-5; the D is unclear. There are 13 residues in the CDR3. Deletions cut 1 base from V and 5 bases from J, with 6 bases between. Germline V gene data show CDR1 as SEHNR and CDR2 as FQNEAQ (reference sequence). The CDR3 loop is CASSLGTDQPQHF. The CDR3 DNA is TGTGCCAGCAGCTTAGGCACCGATCAGCCCCAGCATTTT. The variable domain in full, with the rest retrieved from reference TRBV7-9 and TRBJ1-5, is DTGVSQNPRHKITKRGQNVTFRCDPISEHNRLYWYRQTLGQGPEFLTYFQNEAQLEKSRLLSDRFSAERPKGSFSTLEIQRTEQGDSAMYLCASSLGTDQPQHFGDGTRLSIL.

This CDR3 reads CSAYRVNTEAFF. The CDR3 DNA reads as TGCAGCGCGTACAGGGTGAACACTGAAGCTTTCTTT. The gene calls are TRBV29-1 and TRBJ1-1, with a weak D call TRBD1 (6 bases). The germline V and J ends were trimmed by 7 bases and 0 bases, with 9 bases remaining between them. CDR1 and CDR2 (germline): SQVTM, ANQGSEA. This CDR3 contains 12 residues.

The V and J genes are TRBV6-5 and TRBJ2-2; TRBD1 matches at 12 bases. Per the germline V gene, CDR1 is MNHEY and CDR2 is SVGAGI. With V trimmed by 8 bases and J by 7 bases, 8 bases remained unmatched. The CDR3 is 15 residues long. The CDR3 protein is CASPRDRGRNGELFF. CDR3 DNA: TGTGCCAGCCCCCGGGACAGGGGGCGGAACGGGGAGCTGTTTTTT.